This is a list of T cell receptor beta chains from one sample in a study of circulating and synovial CD4+ cells in juvenile arthritis. Profiled with immunoSEQ multiplex PCR; TCRdb holds only in-frame clones, not every one. Here the sample spans tens of thousands of clones, roughly 96% being singletons. The sample taken for sequencing was CD4+ T cells from blood. The origin of the receptors is a human donor with juvenile idiopathic arthritis. The CDR3 runs from the conserved cysteine through the conserved F or W. The D gene is left open where the match is weak. Clone sizes are given selectively: once, few, many, or a class where the clone is expanded.

clone_size	v_call	d_call	j_call	cdr3_aa	cdr3_nt
-	TRBV19	-	TRBJ2-5	CASSIELAGEQTQYF	TGTGCCAGTAGTATAGAACTAGCAGGTGAACAGACCCAGTACTTC
-	TRBV9	-	TRBJ1-6	CASRKQGDNSPLHF	TGTGCCAGCAGAAAACAGGGTGACAATTCTCCCCTCCACTTT
-	TRBV28	TRBD2	TRBJ2-7	CASSLTGGSYEQYF	TGTGCCAGCAGTTTAACTGGCGGGAGCTACGAGCAGTACTTC
few	TRBV6-6	TRBD1	TRBJ1-4	CASSPGQTGKLFF	TGTGCCAGCAGTCCCGGACAGACAGGGAAACTGTTTTTT
-	TRBV19	TRBD1	TRBJ1-6	CASSPGGQGFHNSPLHF	TGTGCCAGTAGTCCAGGGGGACAGGGGTTCCATAATTCACCCCTCCACTTT
-	TRBV7-8	-	TRBJ2-7	CASSLRSGSSYEQYF	TGTGCCAGCAGCCTACGTTCCGGGTCTTCCTACGAGCAGTACTTC
-	TRBV4-1	TRBD1	TRBJ2-7	CASSQEDRSNEQYF	TGCGCCAGCAGCCAAGAGGACAGGTCCAACGAGCAGTACTTC
once	TRBV28	TRBD1	TRBJ1-3	CASSPRTGGEGNTIYF	TGTGCCAGCAGTCCCCGAACAGGGGGCGAAGGAAACACCATATATTTT
-	TRBV7-3	-	TRBJ1-6	CASSSGVGNSPLHF	TGTGCCAGCAGCAGCGGGGTTGGGAATTCACCCCTCCACTTT
-	TRBV7-9	-	TRBJ2-2	CASRGAGPNTGELFF	TGTGCCAGCAGGGGGGCAGGACCGAACACCGGGGAGCTGTTTTTT
-	TRBV30	TRBD2	TRBJ2-1	CAWRAGLAYNEQFF	TGTGCCTGGAGAGCGGGACTAGCCTACAATGAGCAGTTCTTC
-	TRBV30	-	TRBJ2-1	CAWSRGGLYNEQFF	TGTGCCTGGAGCAGGGGCGGGTTATACAATGAGCAGTTCTTC
-	TRBV27	-	TRBJ2-7	CASSPSGEQYF	TGTGCCAGCAGTCCCTCAGGCGAGCAGTACTTC
-	TRBV29-1	-	TRBJ2-7	CSVRLAGAHEQYF	TGCAGCGTGCGATTGGCGGGGGCCCACGAGCAGTACTTC
-	TRBV18	-	TRBJ1-3	CASSPPISGNTIYF	TGTGCCAGCTCACCCCCCATCTCTGGAAACACCATATATTTT
-	TRBV7-3	-	TRBJ2-5	CASSLTNQGQETQYF	TGTGCCAGCAGCTTAACAAATCAGGGCCAGGAGACCCAGTACTTC
-	TRBV7-2	TRBD1	TRBJ2-1	CASSYDRVRFF	TGTGCCAGCAGCTACGACAGGGTGAGATTCTTC
-	TRBV7-9	TRBD1	TRBJ1-4	CASSAEDRGPREKLFF	TGTGCCAGCAGCGCAGAGGACAGGGGGCCAAGAGAAAAACTGTTTTTT
-	TRBV27	TRBD2	TRBJ2-7	CASSLSKLAGGPSYEQYF	TGTGCCAGCAGTTTATCGAAACTAGCGGGAGGGCCCTCCTACGAGCAGTACTTC
-	TRBV18	TRBD1	TRBJ1-1	CASSPRQGDTEAFF	TGTGCCAGCTCACCCCGACAGGGGGACACTGAAGCTTTCTTT
once	TRBV15	TRBD1	TRBJ1-4	CATSPPPDRGKTNEKLFF	TGTGCCACCAGCCCGCCCCCTGACAGGGGGAAAACTAATGAAAAACTGTTTTTT
once	TRBV11-2	-	TRBJ2-7	CASSLVGGSSYEQYF	TGTGCCAGCAGCTTAGTTGGGGGGAGCTCCTACGAGCAGTACTTC
-	TRBV7-2	-	TRBJ2-1	CASSIRGQGKRFF	TGTGCCAGCAGCATCAGAGGACAAGGTAAGAGGTTCTTC
-	TRBV19	-	TRBJ1-2	CASSISRGSNYGYTF	TGTGCCAGTAGTATAAGTAGGGGATCTAACTATGGCTACACCTTC
-	TRBV11-2	-	TRBJ2-7	CASSLGAEYEQYF	TGTGCCAGCAGCTTAGGGGCTGAATACGAGCAGTACTTC
-	TRBV19	-	TRBJ1-2	CAGRTSAGLSYGYTF	TGTGCCGGGCGTACCTCCGCAGGGCTCAGCTATGGCTACACCTTC
-	TRBV6-5	TRBD2	TRBJ2-7	CASSYGVAGASYEQYF	TGTGCCAGCAGTTACGGCGTAGCGGGAGCCTCCTACGAGCAGTACTTC
once	TRBV12-5	-	TRBJ2-2	CASGLDWGELFF	TGTGCTAGTGGTTTGGACTGGGGGGAGCTGTTTTTT
once	TRBV6-6	-	TRBJ2-5	CASSYGRRETQYF	TGTGCCAGCAGTTATGGGCGACGCGAGACCCAGTACTTC